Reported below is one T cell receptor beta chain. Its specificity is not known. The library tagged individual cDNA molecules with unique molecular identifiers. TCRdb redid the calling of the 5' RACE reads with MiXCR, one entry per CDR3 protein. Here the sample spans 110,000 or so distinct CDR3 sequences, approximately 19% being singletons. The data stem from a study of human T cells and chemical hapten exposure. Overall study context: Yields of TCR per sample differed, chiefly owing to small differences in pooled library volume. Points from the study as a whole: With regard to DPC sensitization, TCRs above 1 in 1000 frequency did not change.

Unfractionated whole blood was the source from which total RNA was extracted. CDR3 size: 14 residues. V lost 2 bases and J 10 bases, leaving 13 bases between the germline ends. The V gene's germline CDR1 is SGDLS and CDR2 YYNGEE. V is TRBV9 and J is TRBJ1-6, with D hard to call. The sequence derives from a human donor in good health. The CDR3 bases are TGTGCCAGCAGCGTCGAGAATGATGGATCACCCCTCCACTTT. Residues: CASSVENDGSPLHF.